This record looks at one T cell receptor (beta chain) sequence and its context. Its antigen is not identified. V shed 0 bases and J 5 bases; nucleotides not matched to a gene: 21. Looked up from germline, CDR1 is LGHNA and CDR2 is YNFKEQ. The CDR3 runs to 21 residues. PCR primers comprised 60 Vbeta and 13 Jbeta primers. Generated by immunoSEQ multiplex PCR, the TCRdb table keeps only in-frame clones and is missing some. The sample carries around 140,000 clones, about 82% recorded once. This specimen comes from a study of cytomegalovirus exposure and HLA in healthy donors. Study findings and constraints: TCR beta sequences reportedly predicted the HLA-A and HLA-B alleles of most subjects accurately. Association of a missense DCLRE1C variant with TCR beta V- and J-gene trimming was reported in a later analysis.

This chain connects TRBV4-2 to TRBJ2-2, with TRBD1 matching over 7 bases. Sequenced: PBMCs. The origin of this receptor is a female donor in good health and CMV-seropositive. The CDR3 reads CASSQDPRDRFSNPRTGELFF. CDR3 DNA sequence: TGTGCCAGCAGCCAAGACCCCCGGGACAGATTTTCAAATCCGAGGACCGGGGAGCTGTTTTTT.